The clone carrying this T cell receptor (beta chain) came up a few times. The data are from a study of blood T cell repertoires in COVID-19. Study-level information: Some COVID-19 samples were acute and others convalescent; all came from the United States, Italy and Spain. Nucleic acid was either cDNA or gDNA, and it came from T cells, B-cell-depleted T cells, or PBMCs.

Per the germline V gene, CDR1 is MNHEY and CDR2 is SMNVEV (reference sequence). Trimming removed 2 bases from V and 4 bases from J; junction bases left unmatched: 5. The CDR3 runs 14 residues. In the authors' workflow: Researchers report that nucleated cell counts were estimated from reference gene primer amplification. Sequencing used immunoSEQ multiplex PCR; TCRdb keeps in-frame clones, though not all of them. V and J calls and clone size are those listed in that table; D and trimming were worked out from the DNA. This sample has about 160,000 clones; 80% to 90% occur once, and the top ten carry more than 3%.

The TCR sequence derives from a man aged 65 to 79 with acute or convalescent COVID-19. This chain connects TRBV27 to TRBJ2-7; the match to TRBD2 covers 7 bases. Sequences were obtained from peripheral blood. CDR3 sequence reads: CASSLIAGVYEQYF. In nucleotides, the CDR3 is TGTGCCAGCAGTTTAATTGCGGGAGTGTACGAGCAGTACTTC.